The 22 T cell receptor beta chains below come from one sample, sequenced in a study of blood T cell repertoires in COVID-19 (dated by TCRdb to 2020 to 2022). Libraries were prepared through the immunoSEQ multiplex PCR assay. TCRdb provides this immuneACCESS table in a form limited to in-frame rearrangements. Some clones are lacking; in checked studies, under half of them reflect an unresolved V gene, and why the rest are absent is not known. The sample table lists around 51,000 clones, 70% to 90% of them with a count of one. The ten largest clones represent about 4% of the sample. Material for sequencing was peripheral blood. These receptors originate from an elderly man with active COVID-19.

V gene TRBV24-1 combines with J gene TRBJ2-5; D is ambiguous. The V and J ends lost 4 bases and 10 bases respectively, with 15 bases between them. The CDR3 totals 13 residues. Germline assignment: CDR1 KGHDR and CDR2 SFDVKD. Here the CDR3 reads CATSDLNGSVQYF. In DNA form, the CDR3 reads TGTGCCACCAGTGACCTGAATGGCTCCGTCCAGTACTTC.

This clone was observed a single time. The V and J genes are TRBV7-2 and TRBJ1-1; 7 bases match TRBD1. The germline gives CDR1 SGHTA, CDR2 FQGNSA. The CDR3 is 14 residues long. Germline trimming cut 4 bases from V and 4 bases from J; bases unmatched to any gene: 6. The CDR3 nucleotides are TGTGCCAGCAGCTCCCCCAGGGGGAGCACTGAAGCTTTCTTT. Encoded protein: CASSSPRGSTEAFF.

This rearrangement joins TRBV7-2 to TRBJ2-7; 13 bases align to TRBD2. V was clipped by 3 bases and J by 12 bases; unmatched bases: 8. The germline CDR1 and CDR2 sequences are SGHTA and FQGNSA. This CDR3 region has 14 residues. CDR3 in DNA: TGTGCCAGCAGCTTTGGACTAGCGGGAGAGGTACGGTACTTC. It yields the protein CASSFGLAGEVRYF.

For the CDR3, the DNA is TGTGCCAGCAGTTACTCCGTCGGACAGGGGTACGAGCAGTACTTC. Amino acids: CASSYSVGQGYEQYF. This chain links TRBV6-6 with TRBJ2-7, with 9 bases fitting TRBD1. Germline assignment: CDR1 MNHNY and CDR2 SVGAGI (reference sequence). There are 15 residues in the CDR3. V gave up 0 bases and J gave up 4 bases; unmatched junction bases: 4.

This chain joins TRBV6-5 and TRBJ2-7; possible D gene TRBD1, 6 bases. The V end was cut by 0 bases, the J end by 2 bases, with 11 bases between. Germline assignment: CDR1 MNHEY and CDR2 SVGAGI. This CDR3 is built from 15 residues. The CDR3 reads CASSYSNRETYEQYF. In nucleotides, the CDR3 is TGTGCCAGCAGTTACTCAAACAGGGAAACCTACGAGCAGTACTTC.

V usage is TRBV18 and J usage is TRBJ2-7; 8 bases agree with TRBD2. V lost 5 bases to trimming and J lost 5 bases; unmatched junction nucleotides: 8. The CDR3 extends over 14 amino acids. Germline CDR1 KGHSH, CDR2 LQKENI. The CDR3 DNA follows: TGTGCCAGCTCATCAGTACCGGGAGGGCACGAGCAGTACTTC. The encoded protein is CASSSVPGGHEQYF.

This clone was counted between two and nine times. The V and J genes are TRBV4-3 and TRBJ2-3, with a weak D call TRBD2 (5 bases). This CDR3 region has 16 residues. Germline CDR1 and CDR2: LGHNA and YSLEER. Trimming cost V 5 bases and J 1 base, with 16 bases left between them. CDR3 sequence reads: CASSKKARLRTDTQYF. The CDR3 DNA is TGCGCCAGCAGCAAAAAGGCGAGACTACGCACAGATACGCAGTATTTT.

V gene TRBV28 combines with J gene TRBJ1-5; D not resolved. This CDR3 comprises 19 residues. The V and J ends lost 7 bases and 1 base respectively, with 26 bases between them. Germline V gene sequence: CDR1 MDHEN, CDR2 SYDVKM. CDR3 nucleotide sequence: TGTGCCAGCACCCGATGGGAGGAAGAAGCTTACCGAAGCAATCAGCCCCAGCATTTT. The encoded protein is CASTRWEEEAYRSNQPQHF. Complete variable domain (other parts from reference TRBV28 and TRBJ1-5): DVKVTQSSRYLVKRTGEKVFLECVQDMDHENMFWYRQDPGLGLRLIYFSYDVKMKEKGDIPEGYSVSREKKERFSLILESASTNQTSMYLCASTRWEEEAYRSNQPQHFGDGTRLSIL.

The chain carries TRBV5-6 and TRBJ2-5; 11 bases fit TRBD1. V gave up 5 bases and J gave up 5 bases; unmatched junction bases: 14. The CDR3 extends over 17 amino acids. Germline V gene lookup returns CDR1 SGHDT and CDR2 YYEEEE. The CDR3 spells CASSSKTGTGGFETQYF. In nucleotides, the CDR3 is TGTGCCAGCAGTTCGAAGACGGGGACAGGGGGATTTGAGACCCAGTACTTC.

V is TRBV7-2 and J is TRBJ1-2; D ambiguous. There are 14 residues in the CDR3. The V end lost 2 bases, the J end lost 8 bases, and 15 bases lay between the germline ends. CDR1 SGHTA and CDR2 FQGNSA come from the germline V gene. This CDR3 is CASSLSGDKAGYTF. CDR3 bases: TGTGCCAGCAGCTTATCCGGGGATAAGGCCGGCTACACCTTC.

The chain links TRBV7-8 to TRBJ2-1; TRBD1 might be the D (5 bases). Trimming shortened V by 5 bases and J by 6 bases, and 8 bases separated the two germline ends. The CDR3 is 12 amino acids. Germline V gene lookup returns CDR1 SGHVS and CDR2 FQNEAQ. The CDR3 DNA reads as TGTGCCAGCAGCCAACAGGTCAATGAGCAGTTCTTC. Translating it yields CASSQQVNEQFF.

The chain recombines TRBV19 with TRBJ2-4; 13 positions agree with TRBD2. Trimming removed 6 bases from V and 8 bases from J; junction bases left unmatched: 13. The V gene's germline CDR1 is LNHDA and CDR2 SQIVND (reference sequence). This CDR3 comprises 17 residues. CDR3 sequence (DNA): TGTGCCAGTAGCCTTGATACTAGCGGGAGGGCCGAGGACATTCAGTACTTC. As protein: CASSLDTSGRAEDIQYF.

This chain joins TRBV13 and TRBJ2-5, with D perhaps TRBD1 (6 bases). The CDR3 has 17 residues. In germline, CDR1 is PRHDT, CDR2 FYEKMQ (reference sequence). The ends were cut back, 5 bases at V and 1 base at J, with 20 bases in the middle. The CDR3 coding sequence is TGTGCCAGCAGCCCCAGCCCAATGGACAGTGCCCAAGAGACCCAGTACTTC. Translated, it gives CASSPSPMDSAQETQYF.

This clone has a handful of counts. CDR3 bases: TGTGCCAGCAGCTTAGATCCAACTAGCGGGAGGGCCGTCAAAAACATTCAGTACTTC. Amino acids: CASSLDPTSGRAVKNIQYF. V gene TRBV11-3 combines with J gene TRBJ2-4, with TRBD2 matching over 13 bases. The CDR3 covers 19 residues. Germline V gene sequence: CDR1 SGHNT, CDR2 YENEEA. V shed 0 bases, J shed 3 bases, and the junction held 8 bases outside the gene matches. The whole variable domain, remainder taken from reference TRBV11-3 and TRBJ2-4, is EAGVVQSPRYKIIEKKQPVAFWCNPISGHNTLYWYLQNLGQGPELLIRYENEEAVDDSQLPKDRFSAERLKGVDSTLKIQPAELGDSAVYLCASSLDPTSGRAVKNIQYFGAGTRLSVL.

The rearrangement links TRBV7-2 to TRBJ2-3; 9 nucleotides align to TRBD2. This CDR3 is built from 17 residues. V dropped 3 bases and J dropped 3; count of bases not matched to a gene: 10. Germline V gives CDR1 SGHTA, CDR2 FQGNSA. CDR3 DNA sequence: TGTGCCAGCAGCTTGGGTAGCGGGAGCTGGGGGACAGATACGCAGTATTTT. Protein: CASSLGSGSWGTDTQYF.

The rearrangement links TRBV4-1 to TRBJ1-2; 7 bases match TRBD1. The germline CDR1 and CDR2 sequences are MGHRA and YSYEKL. Trimming at V came to 5 bases and at J to 2 bases, leaving 5 bases not matched to a gene. The length of the CDR3 is 14 residues. The CDR3 sequence: CASSSPGQNYGYTF. CDR3 in DNA: TGCGCCAGCAGCTCACCGGGACAGAACTATGGCTACACCTTC.

The V gene is TRBV11-3, the J gene TRBJ2-1, with 13 positions matching TRBD2. CDR1 SGHNT and CDR2 YENEEA come from the germline V gene. With 4 bases clipped from V and 7 bases from J, the junction kept 10 bases outside the gene matches. The CDR3 is 17 residues long. CDR3 sequence: CASSSGTSGIGLNEQFF. CDR3 coding DNA: TGTGCCAGCAGCTCAGGGACTAGCGGGATTGGCCTAAATGAGCAGTTCTTC.

The chain links TRBV12-5 to TRBJ2-3; D gene uncertain. The CDR3 has 12 residues. Germline V gene data show CDR1 as LGHNT and CDR2 as FRNRAP. Trimming cost V 1 base and J 6 bases, with 5 bases left between them. In nucleotides, the CDR3 is TGTGCTAGTGGTTTGGGAGTCGATACGCAGTATTTT. This codes for CASGLGVDTQYF.

This clone came up once. The J gene is TRBJ1-2, the V gene TRBV2; 8 positions match TRBD1. The CDR3 is 13 amino acids. The germline V gene has CDR1 SNHLY and CDR2 FYNNEI. Losses at the gene ends were 6 bases for V and 6 bases for J; bases not matched to a gene: 6. The CDR3 region is CASRAGQGNGYTF. CDR3 sequence (DNA): TGTGCCAGCAGGGCCGGACAGGGAAATGGCTACACCTTC.

By share, this clone counts as medium-sized. CDR3 nucleotides: TGCGCCAGCAGCCAAGAGTATAGCGGTGTCTCCTACGAGCAGTACTTC. Its translation is CASSQEYSGVSYEQYF. The rearrangement links TRBV4-3 to TRBJ2-7, with D tentatively TRBD2 (6 bases). Trimming shortened V by 0 bases and J by 0 bases, and 12 bases separated the two germline ends. Germline CDR1 is LGHNA and CDR2 is YSLEER. CDR3 length: 16 amino acids.

The rearrangement uses TRBV11-2 and TRBJ1-4, with D tentatively TRBD1 (5 bases). Germline V gene lookup returns CDR1 SGHAT and CDR2 FQNNGV. The CDR3 has 16 amino acids. V was cut by 2 bases and J by 0 bases, with 10 bases left in between. This chain's CDR3 is CASSLRQYATNEKLFF. Here the CDR3 DNA reads TGTGCCAGCAGCTTACGACAGTATGCAACTAATGAAAAACTGTTTTTT.

The CDR3 reads CASSDSGTGYRNEQYF. The CDR3 nucleotides are TGTGCCAGCAGTGATTCAGGGACAGGGTATAGGAACGAGCAGTACTTC. The chain is built from TRBV25-1 and TRBJ2-7; TRBD1 matches 9 bases. The junction had 11 bases not matched to a gene; V was cut back by 3 bases and J by 5 bases. The CDR3 has 16 amino acids. Germline CDR1 MGHDK, CDR2 SYGVNS.